Presented here are 2 T cell receptor beta chains from one specimen sequenced in a study of graft-versus-host responses after intestinal transplantation. Processing was applied to graft tissue in order to liberate intraepithelial and lamina propria lymphocytes. Profiled with immunoSEQ multiplex PCR; TCRdb holds only in-frame clones, not every one. The data show fewer than 8,500 clones, around 72% seen once. The sample was ileum tissue, taken 226 days after intestinal transplant. All receptors come from a human patient who received an intestinal transplant, so some T cells may come from the graft donor.

The chain couples TRBV6-5 to TRBJ1-3; D remains ambiguous. Trimming pared 0 bases from V and 1 base from J, leaving 10 bases between. The germline gives CDR1 MNHEY, CDR2 SVGAGI. This CDR3 has 16 amino acids. The CDR3 sequence: CASSYSGIHSGNTIYF. The CDR3 region has the DNA TGTGCCAGCAGTTACTCGGGCATCCATTCTGGAAACACCATATATTTT.

This rearrangement joins TRBV6-5 to TRBJ2-7; TRBD1 aligns across 7 bases. CDR1 MNHEY and CDR2 SVGAGI come from the germline V gene. Germline trimming cut 6 bases from V and 4 bases from J; bases unmatched to any gene: 12. This CDR3 region has 15 residues. Here the CDR3 DNA reads TGTGCCAGCAGACACCCCGGACAGGCTACTTACGAGCAGTACTTC. Its protein is CASRHPGQATYEQYF.